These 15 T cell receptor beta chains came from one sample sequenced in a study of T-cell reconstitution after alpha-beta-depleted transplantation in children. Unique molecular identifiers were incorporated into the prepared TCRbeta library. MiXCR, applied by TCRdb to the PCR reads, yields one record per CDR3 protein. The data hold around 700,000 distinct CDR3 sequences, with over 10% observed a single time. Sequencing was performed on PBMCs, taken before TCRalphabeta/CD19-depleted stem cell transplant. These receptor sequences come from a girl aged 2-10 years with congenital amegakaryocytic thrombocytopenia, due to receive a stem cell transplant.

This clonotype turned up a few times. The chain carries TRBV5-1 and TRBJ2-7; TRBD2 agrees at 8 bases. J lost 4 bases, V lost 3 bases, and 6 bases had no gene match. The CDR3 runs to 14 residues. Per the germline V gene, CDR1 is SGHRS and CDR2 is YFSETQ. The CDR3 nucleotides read TGCGCCAGCAGCTGGGCACTAGCGGATTACGAGCAGTACTTC. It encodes CASSWALADYEQYF. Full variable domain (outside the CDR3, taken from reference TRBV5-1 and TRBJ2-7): KAGVTQTPRYLIKTRGQQVTLSCSPISGHRSVSWYQQTPGQGLQFLFEYFSETQRNKGNFPGRFSGRQFSNSRSEMNVSTLELGDSALYLCASSWALADYEQYFGPGTRLTVT.

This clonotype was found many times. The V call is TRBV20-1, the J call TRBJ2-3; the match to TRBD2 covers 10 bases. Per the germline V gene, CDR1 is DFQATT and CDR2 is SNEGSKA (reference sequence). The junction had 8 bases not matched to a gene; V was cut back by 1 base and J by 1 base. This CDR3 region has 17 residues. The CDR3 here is CSARVKPGTSGTDTQYF. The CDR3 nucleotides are TGCAGTGCTAGAGTCAAACCAGGGACTAGCGGCACAGATACGCAGTATTTT.

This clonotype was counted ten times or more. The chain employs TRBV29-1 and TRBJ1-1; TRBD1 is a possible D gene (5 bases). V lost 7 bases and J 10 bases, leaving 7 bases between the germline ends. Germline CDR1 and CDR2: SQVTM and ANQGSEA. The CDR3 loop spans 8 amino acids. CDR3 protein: CSATGAFF. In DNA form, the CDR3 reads TGCAGCGCTACAGGAGCTTTCTTT.

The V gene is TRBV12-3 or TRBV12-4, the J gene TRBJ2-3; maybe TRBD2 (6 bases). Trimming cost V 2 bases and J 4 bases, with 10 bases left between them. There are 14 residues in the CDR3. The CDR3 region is CASSLRRDSDTQYF. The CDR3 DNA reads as TGTGCCAGCAGTTTACGGAGGGACTCAGATACGCAGTATTTT.

The CDR3: CASSLRLGAYTGELFF. Written as DNA, the CDR3 is TGTGCCAGCAGCTTGCGACTGGGGGCTTACACCGGGGAGCTGTTTTTT. J is TRBJ2-2 and V is TRBV7-2; the D gene is possibly TRBD1 (6 bases). V dropped 3 bases and J dropped 3 bases, with 14 bases sitting between them. CDR1 SGHTA and CDR2 FQGNSA come from the germline V gene. The CDR3 runs 16 residues.

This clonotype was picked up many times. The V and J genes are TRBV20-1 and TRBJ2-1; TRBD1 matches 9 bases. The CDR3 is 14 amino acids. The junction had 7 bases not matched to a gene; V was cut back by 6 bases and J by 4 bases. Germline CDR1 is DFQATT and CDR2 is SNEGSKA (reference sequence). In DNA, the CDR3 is TGCAGTGCCGTTGGGACAGGGAGTTACAATGAGCAGTTCTTC. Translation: CSAVGTGSYNEQFF.

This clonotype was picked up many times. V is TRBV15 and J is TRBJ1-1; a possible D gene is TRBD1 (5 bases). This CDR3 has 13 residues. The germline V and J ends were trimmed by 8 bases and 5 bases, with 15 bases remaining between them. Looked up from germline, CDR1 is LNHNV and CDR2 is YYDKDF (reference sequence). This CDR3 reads CATDSTGRTEAFF. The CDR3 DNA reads TGTGCCACCGACAGTACCGGGAGGACTGAAGCTTTCTTT.

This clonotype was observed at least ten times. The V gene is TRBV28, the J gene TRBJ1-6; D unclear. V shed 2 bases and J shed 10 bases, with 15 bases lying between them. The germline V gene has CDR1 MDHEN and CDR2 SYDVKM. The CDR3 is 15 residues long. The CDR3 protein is CASSLRTAANSPLHF. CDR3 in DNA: TGTGCCAGCAGTTTACGCACAGCAGCGAACTCACCCCTCCACTTT.

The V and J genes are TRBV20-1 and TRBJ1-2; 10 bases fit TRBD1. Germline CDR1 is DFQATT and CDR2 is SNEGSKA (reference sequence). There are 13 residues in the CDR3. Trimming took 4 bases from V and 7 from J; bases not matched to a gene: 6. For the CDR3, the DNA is TGCAGTGCTACGGAGGGGACAGGGGCTGGCTACACCTTC. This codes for CSATEGTGAGYTF.

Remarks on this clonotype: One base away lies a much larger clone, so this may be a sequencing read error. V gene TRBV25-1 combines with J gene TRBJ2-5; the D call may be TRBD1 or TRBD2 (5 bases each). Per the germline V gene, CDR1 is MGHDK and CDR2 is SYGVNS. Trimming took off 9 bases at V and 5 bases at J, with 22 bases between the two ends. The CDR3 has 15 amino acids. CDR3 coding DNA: TGTGCCAGGAGAGTCACCGGGACCTTGGGGGAGACCCAGTACTTC. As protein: CARRVTGTLGETQYF.

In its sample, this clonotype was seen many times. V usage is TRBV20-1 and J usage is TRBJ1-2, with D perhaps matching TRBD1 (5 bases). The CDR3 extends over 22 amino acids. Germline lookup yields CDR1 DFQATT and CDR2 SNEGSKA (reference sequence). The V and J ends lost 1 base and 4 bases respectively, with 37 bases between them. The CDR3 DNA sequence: TGCAGTGCTAGAGGGCCCATGGATCCCAATCGGGGCCCAAAATTCATCGGCTATGGCTACACCTTC. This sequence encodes CSARGPMDPNRGPKFIGYGYTF.

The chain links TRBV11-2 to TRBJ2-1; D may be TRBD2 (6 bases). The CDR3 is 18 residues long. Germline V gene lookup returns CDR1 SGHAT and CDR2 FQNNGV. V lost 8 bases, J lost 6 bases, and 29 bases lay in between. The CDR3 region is CASVYRGGTPDSINEQFF. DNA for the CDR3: TGTGCCAGCGTATACCGTGGGGGGACCCCGGATAGTATCAATGAGCAGTTCTTC.

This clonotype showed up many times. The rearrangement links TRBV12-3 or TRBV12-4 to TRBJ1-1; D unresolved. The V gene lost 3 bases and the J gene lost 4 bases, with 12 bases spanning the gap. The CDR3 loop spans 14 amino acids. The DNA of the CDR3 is TGTGCCAGCAGTTTTCGGGCCAGCCTCACTGAAGCTTTCTTT. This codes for CASSFRASLTEAFF.

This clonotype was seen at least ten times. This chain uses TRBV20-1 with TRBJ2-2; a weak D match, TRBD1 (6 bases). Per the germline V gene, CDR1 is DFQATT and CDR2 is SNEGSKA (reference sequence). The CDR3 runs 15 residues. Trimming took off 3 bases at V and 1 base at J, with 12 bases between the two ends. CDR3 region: CSASRGGGNTGELFF. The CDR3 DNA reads TGCAGTGCTAGTCGTGGGGGCGGGAACACCGGGGAGCTGTTTTTT.

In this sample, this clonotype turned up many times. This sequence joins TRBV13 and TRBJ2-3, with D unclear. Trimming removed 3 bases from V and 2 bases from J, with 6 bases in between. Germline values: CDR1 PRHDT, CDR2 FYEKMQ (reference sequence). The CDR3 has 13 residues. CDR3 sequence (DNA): TGTGCCAGCAGCTTCACGAACACAGATACGCAGTATTTT. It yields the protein CASSFTNTDTQYF.